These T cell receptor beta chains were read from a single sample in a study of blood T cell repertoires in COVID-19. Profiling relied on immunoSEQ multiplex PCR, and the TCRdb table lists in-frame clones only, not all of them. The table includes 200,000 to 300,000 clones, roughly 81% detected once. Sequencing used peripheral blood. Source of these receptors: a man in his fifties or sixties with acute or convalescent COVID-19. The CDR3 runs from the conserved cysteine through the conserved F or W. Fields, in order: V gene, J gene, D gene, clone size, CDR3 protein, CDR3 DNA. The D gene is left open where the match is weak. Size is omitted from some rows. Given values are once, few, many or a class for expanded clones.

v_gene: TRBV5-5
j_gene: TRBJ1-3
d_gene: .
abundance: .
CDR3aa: CASSLALAGGNTIYF
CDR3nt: TGTGCCAGCAGCTTGGCCTTGGCAGGGGGAAACACCATATATTTT

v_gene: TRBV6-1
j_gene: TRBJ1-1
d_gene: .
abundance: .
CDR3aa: CASSERNRENTEAFF
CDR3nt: TGTGCCAGCAGTGAAAGGAACAGGGAAAACACTGAAGCTTTCTTT

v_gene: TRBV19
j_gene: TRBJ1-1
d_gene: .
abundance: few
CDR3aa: CASSLGPGALDTEAFF
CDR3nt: TGTGCCAGTAGTCTTGGTCCAGGGGCGTTGGACACTGAAGCTTTCTTT

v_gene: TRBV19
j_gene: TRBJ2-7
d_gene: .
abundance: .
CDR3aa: CASSNPGPYEQYF
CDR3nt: TGTGCCAGTAGTAATCCCGGTCCCTACGAGCAGTACTTC

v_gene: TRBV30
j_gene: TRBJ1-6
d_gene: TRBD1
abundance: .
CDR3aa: CAWSVIGTVFISPLHF
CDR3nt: TGTGCCTGGAGTGTGATTGGGACAGTCTTTATTTCACCCCTCCACTTT

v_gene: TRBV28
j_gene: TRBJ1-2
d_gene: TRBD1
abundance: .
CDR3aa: CASSLTDRVGYGYTF
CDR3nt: TGTGCCAGCAGCCTAACGGACAGGGTAGGGTATGGCTACACCTTC

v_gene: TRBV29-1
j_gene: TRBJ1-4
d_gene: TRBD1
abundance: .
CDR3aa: CSVGAGGEEKLFF
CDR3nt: TGCAGCGTTGGGGCAGGGGGCGAAGAAAAACTGTTTTTT

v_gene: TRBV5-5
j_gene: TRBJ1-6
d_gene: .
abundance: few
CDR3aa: CASSRNMWGDSPLHF
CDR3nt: TGTGCCAGCAGCCGAAACATGTGGGGCGATTCACCCCTCCACTTT

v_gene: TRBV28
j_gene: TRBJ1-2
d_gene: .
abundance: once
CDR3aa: CASNFAQDYGYTF
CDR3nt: TGTGCCAGCAACTTCGCCCAGGACTATGGCTACACCTTC

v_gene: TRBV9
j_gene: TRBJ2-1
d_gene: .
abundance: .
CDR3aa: CASSVAYNEQFF
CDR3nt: TGTGCCAGCAGCGTAGCTTACAATGAGCAGTTCTTC

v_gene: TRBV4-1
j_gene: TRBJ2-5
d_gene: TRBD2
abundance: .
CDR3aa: CASSQTSGGETQYF
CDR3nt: TGCGCCAGCAGCCAGACTAGCGGGGGTGAGACCCAGTACTTC

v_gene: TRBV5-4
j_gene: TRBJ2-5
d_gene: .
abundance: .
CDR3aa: CASSLGTEETQYF
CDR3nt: TGTGCCAGCAGCTTGGGAACAGAAGAGACCCAGTACTTC

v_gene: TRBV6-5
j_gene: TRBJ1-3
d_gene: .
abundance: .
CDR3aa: CASSYSARGSGNTIYF
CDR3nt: TGTGCCAGCAGTTACTCCGCCCGAGGCTCTGGAAACACCATATATTTT

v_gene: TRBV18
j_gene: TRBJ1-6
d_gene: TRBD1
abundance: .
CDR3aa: CASSPGTGDSPLHF
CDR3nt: TGTGCCAGCTCACCCGGGACAGGAGATTCACCCCTCCACTTT

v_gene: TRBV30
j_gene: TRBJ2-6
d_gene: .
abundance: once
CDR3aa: CAWSFYSGANVLTF
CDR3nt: TGTGCCTGGAGTTTCTATTCTGGGGCCAACGTCCTGACTTTC

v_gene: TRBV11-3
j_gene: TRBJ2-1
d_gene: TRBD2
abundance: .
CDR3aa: CASSLGTSGYNEQFF
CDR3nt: TGTGCCAGCAGCCTCGGGACTAGCGGTTACAATGAGCAGTTCTTC

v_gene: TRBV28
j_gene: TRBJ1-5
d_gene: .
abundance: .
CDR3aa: CATRQDEYSNQPQHF
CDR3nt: TGTGCCACGAGACAGGACGAATATAGCAATCAGCCCCAGCATTTT

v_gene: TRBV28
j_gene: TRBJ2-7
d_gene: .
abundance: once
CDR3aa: CASGSWGLGYEQYF
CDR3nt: TGTGCCAGCGGAAGCTGGGGCCTAGGCTACGAGCAGTACTTC

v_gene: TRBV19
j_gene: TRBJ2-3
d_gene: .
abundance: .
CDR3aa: CASRRGNTDTQYF
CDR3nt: TGTGCCAGTAGGAGAGGCAACACAGATACGCAGTATTTT

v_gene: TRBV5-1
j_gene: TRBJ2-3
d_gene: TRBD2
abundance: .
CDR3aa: CASSLSTSGSRTDTQYF
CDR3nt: TGCGCCAGCAGCTTGTCGACTAGCGGGAGCCGTACAGATACGCAGTATTTT

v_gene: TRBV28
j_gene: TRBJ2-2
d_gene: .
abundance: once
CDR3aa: CASRPNTGTTGELFF
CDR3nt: TGTGCCAGCAGACCCAACACAGGGACCACCGGGGAGCTGTTTTTT

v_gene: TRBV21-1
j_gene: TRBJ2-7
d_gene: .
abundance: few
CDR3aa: CARGQLEQYF
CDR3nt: TGTGCCAGAGGACAGCTCGAGCAGTACTTC

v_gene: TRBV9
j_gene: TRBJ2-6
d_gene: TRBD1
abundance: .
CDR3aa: CASSDGTGTGANVLTF
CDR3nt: TGTGCCAGCAGCGACGGGACAGGGACTGGGGCCAACGTCCTGACTTTC

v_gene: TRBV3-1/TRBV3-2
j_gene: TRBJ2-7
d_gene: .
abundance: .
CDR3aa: CASSQPQRAHEQYF
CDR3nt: TGTGCCAGCAGCCAACCCCAGCGCGCCCACGAGCAGTACTTC

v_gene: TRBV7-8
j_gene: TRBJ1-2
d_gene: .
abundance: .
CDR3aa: CASSLGVGGPGYGYTF
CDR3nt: TGTGCCAGCAGCTTAGGCGTGGGGGGACCGGGCTATGGCTACACCTTC

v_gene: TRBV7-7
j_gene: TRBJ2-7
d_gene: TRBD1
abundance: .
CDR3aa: CASSYGTGTYEQYF
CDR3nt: TGTGCTAGCAGCTACGGGACAGGGACCTACGAGCAGTACTTC

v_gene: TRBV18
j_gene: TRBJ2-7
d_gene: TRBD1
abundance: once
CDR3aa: CASSPLGQGYEQYF
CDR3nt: TGTGCCAGCTCACCATTAGGACAGGGCTACGAGCAGTACTTC

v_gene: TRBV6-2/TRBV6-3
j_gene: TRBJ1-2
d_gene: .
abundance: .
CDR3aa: CASSHGQMGNYGYTF
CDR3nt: TGTGCCAGCAGTCATGGACAAATGGGCAACTATGGCTACACCTTC

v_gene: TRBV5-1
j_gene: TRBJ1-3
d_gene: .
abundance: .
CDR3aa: CASSRDNPGNTIYF
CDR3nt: TGCGCCAGCAGCCGGGACAACCCTGGAAACACCATATATTTT

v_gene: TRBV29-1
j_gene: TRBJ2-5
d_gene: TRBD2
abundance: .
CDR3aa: CSGGGKETQYF
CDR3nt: TGCAGCGGCGGGGGAAAAGAGACCCAGTACTTC

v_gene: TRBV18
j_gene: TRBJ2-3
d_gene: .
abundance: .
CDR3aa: CASSQGSTDTQYF
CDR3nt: TGTGCCAGCTCACAGGGGAGCACAGATACGCAGTATTTT

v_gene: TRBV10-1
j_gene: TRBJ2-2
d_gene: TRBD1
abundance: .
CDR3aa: CASSDPGTGGNTGELFF
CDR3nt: TGCGCCAGCAGTGACCCCGGGACAGGGGGCAACACCGGGGAGCTGTTTTTT

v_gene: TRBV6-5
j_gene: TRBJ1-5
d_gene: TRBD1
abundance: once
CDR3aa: CASRGGQPLEPQHF
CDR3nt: TGTGCCAGCAGAGGGGGACAGCCTCTCGAGCCCCAGCATTTT

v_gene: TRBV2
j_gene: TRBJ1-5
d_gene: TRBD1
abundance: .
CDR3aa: CASSDRTGFQPQHF
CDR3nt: TGTGCCAGCAGTGATCGGACAGGGTTTCAGCCCCAGCATTTT

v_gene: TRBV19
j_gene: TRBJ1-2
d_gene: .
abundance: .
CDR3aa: CASSPDGGRRNYGYTF
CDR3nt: TGTGCCAGTAGTCCCGACGGGGGGCGCAGGAACTATGGCTACACCTTC

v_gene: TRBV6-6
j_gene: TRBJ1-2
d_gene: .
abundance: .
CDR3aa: CASTAGETYGYTF
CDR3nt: TGTGCCAGCACTGCGGGGGAGACCTATGGCTACACCTTC

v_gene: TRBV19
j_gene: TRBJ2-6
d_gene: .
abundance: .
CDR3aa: CASRGVTGDGGANVLTF
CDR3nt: TGTGCCAGTCGAGGGGTGACAGGAGACGGTGGGGCCAACGTCCTGACTTTC

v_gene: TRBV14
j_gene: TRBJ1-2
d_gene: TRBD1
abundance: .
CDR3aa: CASGRTGAGYGYTF
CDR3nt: TGTGCCAGCGGCAGGACAGGGGCAGGTTATGGCTACACCTTC

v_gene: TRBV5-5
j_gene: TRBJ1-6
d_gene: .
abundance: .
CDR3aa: CASSAGTALYSPLHF
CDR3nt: TGTGCCAGCAGCGCTGGGACTGCCCTCTATTCACCCCTCCACTTT

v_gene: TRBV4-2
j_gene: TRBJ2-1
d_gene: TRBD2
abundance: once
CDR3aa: CASRKTSGTYNEQFF
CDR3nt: TGTGCCAGCAGAAAGACTAGCGGAACCTACAATGAGCAGTTCTTC

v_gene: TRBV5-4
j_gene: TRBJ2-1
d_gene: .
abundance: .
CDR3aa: CASSRDKASYNEQFF
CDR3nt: TGTGCCAGCAGCCGAGACAAGGCCTCCTACAATGAGCAGTTCTTC

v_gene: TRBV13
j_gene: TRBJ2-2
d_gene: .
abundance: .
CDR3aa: CASSSFLLTGELFF
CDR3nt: TGTGCCAGCAGCAGCTTCCTTCTCACCGGGGAGCTGTTTTTT

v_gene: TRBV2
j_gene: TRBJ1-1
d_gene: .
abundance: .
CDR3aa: CASSEEGSITEAFF
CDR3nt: TGTGCCAGCAGTGAGGAGGGCTCGATTACTGAAGCTTTCTTT

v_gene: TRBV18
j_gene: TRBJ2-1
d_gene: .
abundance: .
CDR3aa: CASSPRENEQFF
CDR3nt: TGTGCCAGCTCACCGCGGGAAAATGAGCAGTTCTTC

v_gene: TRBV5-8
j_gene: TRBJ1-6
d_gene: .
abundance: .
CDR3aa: CASSLLGHDNSPLHF
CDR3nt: TGTGCCAGCAGCTTGTTAGGACATGATAATTCACCCCTCCACTTT

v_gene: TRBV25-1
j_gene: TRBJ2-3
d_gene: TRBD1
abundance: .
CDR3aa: CASSGTGGPSTDTQYF
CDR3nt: TGTGCCAGCAGTGGAACAGGGGGACCTTCCACAGATACGCAGTATTTT

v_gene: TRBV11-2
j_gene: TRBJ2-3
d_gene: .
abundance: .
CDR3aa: CASSLGGAGSTDTQYF
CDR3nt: TGTGCCAGCAGCTTAGGCGGGGCCGGTAGCACAGATACGCAGTATTTT

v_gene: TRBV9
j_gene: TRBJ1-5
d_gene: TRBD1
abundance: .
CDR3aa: CASSSGGSDQPQHF
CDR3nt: TGTGCCAGCAGCTCAGGGGGTAGCGATCAGCCCCAGCATTTT

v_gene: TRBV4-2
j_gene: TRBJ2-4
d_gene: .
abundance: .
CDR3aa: CASSLGDDKNIQYF
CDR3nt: TGTGCCAGCAGCCTAGGGGATGACAAAAACATTCAGTACTTC